This TCR beta chain was sequenced in a study of CD8 T cells in Susac syndrome. This CDR3 is built from 14 residues. With 4 bases removed from V and 7 bases from J, the gap between germline ends came to 13 bases. CDR1 and CDR2 (germline): KGHDR, SFDVKD. An input of 0.5 to 1 ug of RNA was subjected to reverse transcription using random hexamers. By means of immunoSEQ multiplex PCR, TCR beta CDR3 spanning 54 Vbeta and 13 Jbeta underwent amplification. TCRdb independently ran MiXCR on the immunoSEQ multiplex PCR reads; one entry per CDR3 protein. The sample records around 150,000 distinct CDR3 sequences, roughly 94% being singletons.

The source of this sequence is a human donor with Susac syndrome. Sequenced input: CD8+ T cells from PBMCs. The chain carries TRBV24-1 and TRBJ2-1; D call uncertain. CDR3 nucleotide sequence: TGTGCCACCAGTGACAGAGTAAGTTCGAATGAGCAGTTCTTC. It translates to CATSDRVSSNEQFF.